The rows below give T cell receptor beta chains drawn from one sample of a study of T cells after yellow fever vaccination. MiXCR, applied by TCRdb to the 5' RACE reads, yields one record per CDR3 protein. The sample has hundreds of thousands of distinct CDR3 sequences; roughly 9.4% are singletons. Here the sequenced sample was PBMCs, taken on the day of the first yellow fever vaccination. The origin of the receptors is a man between 18 and 29 years old who received the YFV17D yellow fever vaccine. The CDR3 runs from the conserved cysteine through the conserved F or W. The order of the fields is clone size, D gene, V gene, J gene, CDR3 DNA, CDR3 protein. A D gene is named only where the DNA matches it firmly. Clone size is stated in some rows and not others, as once, few, many or a class when expanded.

clone size: few
D gene: NA
V gene: TRBV5-1
J gene: TRBJ1-2
CDR3 DNA: TGCGCCAGCAGCTTGGAGGGGGGTGCGGGCTATCATGGCTACACCTTC
CDR3 protein: CASSLEGGAGYHGYTF

clone size: few
D gene: NA
V gene: TRBV6-6
J gene: TRBJ1-3
CDR3 DNA: TGTGCCAGCGTCGCGGTTTCCGACACCATATATTTT
CDR3 protein: CASVAVSDTIYF

clone size: NA
D gene: NA
V gene: TRBV5-5
J gene: TRBJ1-1
CDR3 DNA: TGTGCCAGCAGCTTGGGGACTGTGGTGAACACTGAAGCTTTCTTT
CDR3 protein: CASSLGTVVNTEAFF

clone size: NA
D gene: TRBD1
V gene: TRBV7-2
J gene: TRBJ1-2
CDR3 DNA: TGTGCCAGCAGCCTGCAGGGGGCGGGTTTTCGATTTTTTTCTATGAGCACCTTC
CDR3 protein: CASSLQGAGFRFFSMSTF

clone size: many
D gene: TRBD1
V gene: TRBV7-3
J gene: TRBJ2-2
CDR3 DNA: TGTGCCAGCAGCCAAACAGGGGCGCCCGGGGAGCTGTTTTTT
CDR3 protein: CASSQTGAPGELFF

clone size: NA
D gene: NA
V gene: TRBV29-1
J gene: TRBJ1-2
CDR3 DNA: TGCAGCGGCGGGGGTAACTATGGCTACACCTTC
CDR3 protein: CSGGGNYGYTF

clone size: NA
D gene: TRBD2
V gene: TRBV4-1
J gene: TRBJ2-3
CDR3 DNA: TGCGCCAGCAGTAACAGGGACAGCGGACTAGCGGGGGGGCCTCACACAGATACGCAGTATTTT
CDR3 protein: CASSNRDSGLAGGPHTDTQYF

clone size: few
D gene: NA
V gene: TRBV10-3
J gene: TRBJ1-3
CDR3 DNA: TGTGCCATCAGTGTTGAGTGGGGCACCATATATTTT
CDR3 protein: CAISVEWGTIYF

clone size: few
D gene: TRBD2
V gene: TRBV5-1
J gene: TRBJ2-6
CDR3 DNA: TGCGCCAGCAGCCCACGGGAGGGAAACTCTGGGGCCAACGTCCTGACTTTC
CDR3 protein: CASSPREGNSGANVLTF

clone size: few
D gene: TRBD2
V gene: TRBV12-3/TRBV12-4
J gene: TRBJ2-2
CDR3 DNA: TGTGCCAGCAGTCCCCGAAGGACTAGCGGGGGGTACACCGGGGAGCTGTTTTTT
CDR3 protein: CASSPRRTSGGYTGELFF

clone size: NA
D gene: TRBD2
V gene: TRBV10-3
J gene: TRBJ2-5
CDR3 DNA: TGTGCCATCGGGATAAATTCGGGGGGGAGAAGGCCCCAGTACTTC
CDR3 protein: CAIGINSGGRRPQYF

clone size: many
D gene: TRBD1
V gene: TRBV20-1
J gene: TRBJ1-1
CDR3 DNA: TGCAGTGCTAGCTTCAGAGGGGGCTTTCCTGAAGCTTTCTTT
CDR3 protein: CSASFRGGFPEAFF

clone size: NA
D gene: NA
V gene: TRBV6-5
J gene: TRBJ1-4
CDR3 DNA: TGTGCCAGCAGTTACCGGGGAGAGGATGAAAAACTGTTTTTT
CDR3 protein: CASSYRGEDEKLFF

clone size: few
D gene: NA
V gene: TRBV4-3
J gene: TRBJ1-5
CDR3 DNA: TGCGCCAGCAGCCAAGACACAGGGCCGAATCAGCCCCAGCATTTT
CDR3 protein: CASSQDTGPNQPQHF

clone size: NA
D gene: NA
V gene: TRBV10-3
J gene: TRBJ2-7
CDR3 DNA: TGTGCCATCAGTGATTACTACGAGCAGTACTTC
CDR3 protein: CAISDYYEQYF

clone size: few
D gene: NA
V gene: TRBV12-3/TRBV12-4
J gene: TRBJ2-1
CDR3 DNA: TGTGCCAGCAGTTTAGCAGGACAGTTTACTTCCTACAATGAGCAGTTCTTC
CDR3 protein: CASSLAGQFTSYNEQFF

clone size: many
D gene: NA
V gene: TRBV27
J gene: TRBJ2-3
CDR3 DNA: TGTGCCAGCAGTTCCGCCTCGTCAGATACGCAGTATTTT
CDR3 protein: CASSSASSDTQYF

clone size: NA
D gene: NA
V gene: TRBV18
J gene: TRBJ1-4
CDR3 DNA: TGTGCCAGCTCCCCTCGCCCGGGGGATGAAAAACTGTTTTTT
CDR3 protein: CASSPRPGDEKLFF

clone size: NA
D gene: NA
V gene: TRBV9
J gene: TRBJ2-7
CDR3 DNA: TGTGCCAGCAGCGCCGTCGGGGCGTCCTACGAGCAGTACTTC
CDR3 protein: CASSAVGASYEQYF

clone size: many
D gene: TRBD2
V gene: TRBV5-1
J gene: TRBJ2-2
CDR3 DNA: TGCGCCAGCAGCTCGGGACTAGCCTCCGGGGAGCTGTTTTTT
CDR3 protein: CASSSGLASGELFF

clone size: few
D gene: TRBD1
V gene: TRBV7-6
J gene: TRBJ1-3
CDR3 DNA: TGTGCCAGCAGCTTAGAGTACAGGGGCTCTGGAAACACCATATATTTT
CDR3 protein: CASSLEYRGSGNTIYF

clone size: many
D gene: TRBD2
V gene: TRBV20-1
J gene: TRBJ2-1
CDR3 DNA: TGCAGTGCTAGAGAGGCTAGCGGGGTCGCAAGCTCCTACAATGAGCAGTTCTTC
CDR3 protein: CSAREASGVASSYNEQFF

clone size: NA
D gene: NA
V gene: TRBV19
J gene: TRBJ2-5
CDR3 DNA: TGTGCCAGTAGTATGGACAGCCAAGAGACCCAGTACTTC
CDR3 protein: CASSMDSQETQYF

clone size: NA
D gene: NA
V gene: TRBV20-1
J gene: TRBJ2-3
CDR3 DNA: TGCAGTGCTAGAGGGACCCTCCCAACCACAGATACGCAGTATTTT
CDR3 protein: CSARGTLPTTDTQYF

clone size: NA
D gene: NA
V gene: TRBV6-5
J gene: TRBJ1-5
CDR3 DNA: TGTGCCAGCAGTTACTCCGGCCGGCAGCCCCAGCATTTT
CDR3 protein: CASSYSGRQPQHF

clone size: few
D gene: NA
V gene: TRBV5-1
J gene: TRBJ2-2
CDR3 DNA: TGCGCCAGCAGCTTGATGTCCGGGCCTTTGGGTACCGGGGAGCTGTTTTTT
CDR3 protein: CASSLMSGPLGTGELFF

clone size: few
D gene: TRBD2
V gene: TRBV18
J gene: TRBJ2-5
CDR3 DNA: TGTGCCAGCTCACCACAATCGGCTAGCGGGGGAAGGAAAGAGACCCAGTACTTC
CDR3 protein: CASSPQSASGGRKETQYF

clone size: many
D gene: NA
V gene: TRBV12-3/TRBV12-4
J gene: TRBJ1-1
CDR3 DNA: TGTGCCAGCAGTTTAGCCACTGAAGCTTTCTTT
CDR3 protein: CASSLATEAFF

clone size: NA
D gene: TRBD1
V gene: TRBV5-4
J gene: TRBJ1-2
CDR3 DNA: TGTGCCAGCAGCGGATTTCCGGGACAGGGGGCGACCGGCTACACCTTC
CDR3 protein: CASSGFPGQGATGYTF

clone size: few
D gene: NA
V gene: TRBV5-1
J gene: TRBJ2-5
CDR3 DNA: TGCGCCAGCAGGGGAGTCGGGGACGCGGAGACCCAGTACTTC
CDR3 protein: CASRGVGDAETQYF

clone size: few
D gene: TRBD2
V gene: TRBV7-3
J gene: TRBJ2-1
CDR3 DNA: TGTGCCAGCAGCTTGGGCGGGGGGGCCCCGTACAATGAGCAGTTCTTC
CDR3 protein: CASSLGGGAPYNEQFF

clone size: many
D gene: TRBD2
V gene: TRBV12-3/TRBV12-4
J gene: TRBJ2-1
CDR3 DNA: TGTGCCAGCATCCTAGCGGGGGGGCGGGAGCAGTTCTTC
CDR3 protein: CASILAGGREQFF

clone size: many
D gene: TRBD2
V gene: TRBV4-1
J gene: TRBJ2-2
CDR3 DNA: TGCGCCAGCAGCCAACTAGCGGGGGACGACACCGGGGAGCTGTTTTTT
CDR3 protein: CASSQLAGDDTGELFF

clone size: many
D gene: TRBD2
V gene: TRBV7-9
J gene: TRBJ2-5
CDR3 DNA: TGTGCCAGCAGTACCCTACCGGGACTAGCGGAAGAGACCCAGTACTTC
CDR3 protein: CASSTLPGLAEETQYF

clone size: NA
D gene: TRBD1
V gene: TRBV10-3
J gene: TRBJ2-3
CDR3 DNA: TGTGCCATCATGACGGGACAGGGGGTATCAGATACGCAGTATTTT
CDR3 protein: CAIMTGQGVSDTQYF

clone size: few
D gene: NA
V gene: TRBV9
J gene: TRBJ1-2
CDR3 DNA: TGTGCCAGCTCTGGACAAACCTATGGCTACACCTTC
CDR3 protein: CASSGQTYGYTF

clone size: NA
D gene: TRBD2
V gene: TRBV23-1
J gene: TRBJ2-5
CDR3 DNA: TGCGCCAGCAGTCAATCAGCGGGGGGGCAAGAGACCCAGTACTTC
CDR3 protein: CASSQSAGGQETQYF